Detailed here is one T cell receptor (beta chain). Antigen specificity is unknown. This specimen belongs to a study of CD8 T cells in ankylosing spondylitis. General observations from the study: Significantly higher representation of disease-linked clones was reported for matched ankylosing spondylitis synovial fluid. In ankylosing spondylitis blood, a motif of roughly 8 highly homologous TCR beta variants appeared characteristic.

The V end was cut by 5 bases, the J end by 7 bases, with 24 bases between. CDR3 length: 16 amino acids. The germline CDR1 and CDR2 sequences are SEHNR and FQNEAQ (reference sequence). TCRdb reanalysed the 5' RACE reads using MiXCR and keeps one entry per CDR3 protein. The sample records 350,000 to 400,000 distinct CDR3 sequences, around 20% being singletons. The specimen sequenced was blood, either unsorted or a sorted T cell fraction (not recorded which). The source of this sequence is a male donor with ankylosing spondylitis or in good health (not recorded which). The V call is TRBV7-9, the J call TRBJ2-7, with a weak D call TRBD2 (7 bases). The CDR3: CASSPRQALAGEEQYF. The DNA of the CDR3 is TGTGCCAGCAGCCCGAGACAGGCCCTCGCGGGGGAAGAGCAGTACTTC. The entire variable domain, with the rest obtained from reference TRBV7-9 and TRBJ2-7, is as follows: DTGVSQNPRHKITKRGQNVTFRCDPISEHNRLYWYRQTLGQGPEFLTYFQNEAQLEKSRLLSDRFSAERPKGSFSTLEIQRTEQGDSAMYLCASSPRQALAGEEQYFGPGTRLTVT.